These T cell receptor beta chains were read from a single sample in a study of shared clonotypes between healthy human individuals. Here immunoSEQ multiplex PCR was the method, and the copy in TCRdb shows in-frame clones only, minus some. Seen here are millions of clones, 93% observed once, and the top ten hold 0.35% to 0.5%. Sequenced material: naive CD4+ T cells from PBMCs. These receptors originate from a man aged 18 to 30 in good health. Some clones in this sample may be carry-over from other donors' samples. The CDR3 runs from the conserved cysteine through the conserved F or W. D genes are given only for firm matches. Only part of the rows carry a size: once, few, many, or a class if the clone is expanded.

D	size	V	J	CDR3	DNA
TRBD2	few	TRBV11-2	TRBJ2-7	CASSPRLADSYEQYF	TGTGCCAGCAGCCCCCGACTAGCGGACTCCTACGAGCAGTACTTC
.	.	TRBV4-1	TRBJ1-4	CASSQGPTATNEKLFF	TGCGCCAGCAGCCAAGGACCGACGGCAACTAATGAAAAACTGTTTTTT
TRBD2	.	TRBV7-9	TRBJ2-1	CASSLLAGDNEQFF	TGTGCCAGCAGCTTACTCGCGGGAGATAATGAGCAGTTCTTC
.	.	TRBV2	TRBJ1-2	CASSKERTGSYGYTF	TGTGCCAGCAGTAAAGAACGGACGGGGAGCTATGGCTACACCTTC
.	.	TRBV7-9	TRBJ1-5	CASSLDEDRDQPQHF	TGTGCCAGCAGCTTAGATGAGGACCGAGATCAGCCCCAGCATTTT
.	.	TRBV19	TRBJ1-5	CASSTPRDQPQHF	TGTGCCAGTAGTACCCCCAGGGATCAGCCCCAGCATTTT
.	few	TRBV29-1	TRBJ1-1	CSARNANTEAFF	TGCAGCGCAAGGAATGCGAACACTGAAGCTTTCTTT
TRBD2	.	TRBV5-1	TRBJ2-2	CASSLEVAGVAGELFF	TGCGCCAGCAGCTTGGAGGTAGCGGGAGTAGCCGGGGAGCTGTTTTTT
.	.	TRBV30	TRBJ2-1	CAWSVVGLPQFF	TGTGCCTGGAGTGTAGTGGGGCTCCCCCAGTTCTTC
.	.	TRBV9	TRBJ2-4	CASSVGDIQYF	TGTGCCAGCAGCGTAGGTGACATTCAGTACTTC
.	.	TRBV15	TRBJ1-2	CATSRDAGAGYTF	TGTGCCACCAGCAGAGATGCCGGGGCTGGCTACACCTTC
.	.	TRBV5-1	TRBJ2-1	CASTISGTRTYNEQFF	TGCGCCAGCACGATCTCCGGGACTCGAACCTACAATGAGCAGTTCTTC